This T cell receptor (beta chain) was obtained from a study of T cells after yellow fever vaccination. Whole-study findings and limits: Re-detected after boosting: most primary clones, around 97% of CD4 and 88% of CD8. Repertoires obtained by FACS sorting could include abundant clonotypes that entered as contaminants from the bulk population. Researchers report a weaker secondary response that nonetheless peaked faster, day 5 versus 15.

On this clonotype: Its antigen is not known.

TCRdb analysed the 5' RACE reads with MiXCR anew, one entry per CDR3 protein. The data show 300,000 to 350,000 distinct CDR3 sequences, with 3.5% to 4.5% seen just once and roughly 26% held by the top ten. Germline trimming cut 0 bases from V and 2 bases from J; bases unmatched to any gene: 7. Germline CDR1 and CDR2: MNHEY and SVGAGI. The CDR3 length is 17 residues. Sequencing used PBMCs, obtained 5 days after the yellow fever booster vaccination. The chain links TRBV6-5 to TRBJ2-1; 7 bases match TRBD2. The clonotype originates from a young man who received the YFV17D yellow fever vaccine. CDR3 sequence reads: CASSYSYGLGAYNEQFF. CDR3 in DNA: TGTGCCAGCAGTTACTCTTACGGACTAGGAGCCTACAATGAGCAGTTCTTC.